This TCR beta chain originates from a study of cytomegalovirus exposure and HLA in healthy donors. The length of the CDR3 is 13 residues. The germline CDR1 and CDR2 sequences are GTSNPN and SVGIG (reference sequence). V lost 3 bases and J 1 base, leaving 9 bases between the germline ends. Comments on this clone: What it recognizes is unknown. The same CDR3 arises from other DNA sequences in this sample as well.

Broader study findings: Several of the most significant clusters were apparently associated with common viral pathogens in a later analysis.

The donors (healthy individuals) were bone marrow donors. Use of 60 Vbeta and 13 Jbeta primers characterized the PCR. The assay was immunoSEQ multiplex PCR, and TCRdb's table has in-frame clones only and misses some. The sample's table shows tens of thousands of clones. The receptor was derived from a woman in her fifties or sixties in good health and CMV-seropositive. The chain is built from TRBV30 and TRBJ1-1; D is possibly TRBD1 (6 bases). The sequenced sample was PBMCs. The CDR3 region is CAWSLQGNTEAFF. The CDR3 DNA is TGTGCCTGGAGCCTACAGGGGAACACTGAAGCTTTCTTT. Variable domain in full (rest from reference TRBV30 and TRBJ1-1): SQTIHQWPATLVQPVGSPLSLECTVEGTSNPNLYWYRQAAGRGLQLLFYSVGIGQISSEVPQNLSASRPQDRQFILSSKKLLLSDSGFYLCAWSLQGNTEAFFGQGTRLTVV.